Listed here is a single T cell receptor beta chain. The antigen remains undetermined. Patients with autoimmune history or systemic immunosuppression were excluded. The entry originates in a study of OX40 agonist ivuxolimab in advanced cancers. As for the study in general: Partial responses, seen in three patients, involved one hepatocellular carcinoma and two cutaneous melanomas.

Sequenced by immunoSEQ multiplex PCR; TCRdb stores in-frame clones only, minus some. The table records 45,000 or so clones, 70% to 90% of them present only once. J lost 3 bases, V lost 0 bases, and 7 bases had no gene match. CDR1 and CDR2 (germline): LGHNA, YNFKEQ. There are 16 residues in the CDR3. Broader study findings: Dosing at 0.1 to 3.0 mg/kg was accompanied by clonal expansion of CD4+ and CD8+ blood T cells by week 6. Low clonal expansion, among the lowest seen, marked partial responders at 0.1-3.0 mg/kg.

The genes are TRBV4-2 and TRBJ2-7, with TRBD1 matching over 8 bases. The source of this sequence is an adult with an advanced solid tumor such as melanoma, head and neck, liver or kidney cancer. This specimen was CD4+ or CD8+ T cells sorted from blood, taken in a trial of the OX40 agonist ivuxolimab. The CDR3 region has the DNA TGTGCCAGCAGCCAAGATGAAACAGGGGGTTACTACGAGCAGTACTTC. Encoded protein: CASSQDETGGYYEQYF.